These T cell receptor beta chains were read from a single sample in a study of beta chain features in type 1 diabetes. Assay: immunoSEQ multiplex PCR; the TCRdb copy retains only in-frame clones and omits some. Of 300,000 or so clones listed, about a tenth are singletons. The sample taken for sequencing was central memory CD4+ T cells from blood. Every receptor here comes from a man aged 30 to 45 with type 1 diabetes. The conserved cysteine and the conserved F or W are not part of the CDR3 here.

J	V	CDR3
TRBJ1-4	TRBV7-9	ASSLDYEAGKEKLF
TRBJ1-2	TRBV9	ASSVAAGQGNYGYT
TRBJ2-7	TRBV10-3	AISGILAGDRYEQY
TRBJ2-1	TRBV25-1	ASSRVSGGPEGEQF
TRBJ2-7	TRBV6-5	ASSWDRVREQY
TRBJ1-1	TRBV7-2	ASSLVEGNTEAF
TRBJ2-7	TRBV2	ASRVRDKGTYEQY
TRBJ1-1	TRBV15	ATSTDVNTEAF
TRBJ2-7	TRBV13	ALRDWDILKSEQY
TRBJ1-4	TRBV4-3	ASSQGQGNEKLF
TRBJ1-4	TRBV10-3	AISESPGSALF
TRBJ2-7	TRBV2	ASSVTYEQY
TRBJ1-2	TRBV6-1	ASSGLGIQQRYGYT
TRBJ2-1	TRBV5-1	ASSLEYNEQF
TRBJ1-1	TRBV7-9	ASSPPVNTEAF
TRBJ2-1	TRBV7-2	ASSFGGAALDEQF
TRBJ2-3	TRBV11-2	ASSLDVGSTDTQY
TRBJ2-2	TRBV12-5	ASGSLTGELF
TRBJ2-3	TRBV19	ASSITGTGTQY
TRBJ2-5	TRBV23-1	ASSQERGTQY
TRBJ1-2	TRBV5-1	ASSLSDTGYT
TRBJ2-5	TRBV4-1	ASSLETGREEETQY
TRBJ2-1	TRBV30	AWQPADPHNEQF
TRBJ2-7	TRBV7-8	ASSLSNSYEQY
TRBJ2-3	TRBV4-3	ASSQDTTALKGTDTQY
TRBJ2-5	TRBV5-1	ASSFQETQY
TRBJ1-1	TRBV6-5	ASSKDGVNTEAF
TRBJ2-1	TRBV14	ASSQGSAGNEQF